Shown below are 32 T cell receptor beta chains from a single sample sequenced in a study of graft-versus-host responses after intestinal transplantation. Data came from immunoSEQ multiplex PCR; TCRdb stores just in-frame clones and leaves some out. Found here are around 38,000 clones, 80% to 85% of them singletons; the top ten hold 3.5%. The sequencing here drew on PBMCs, taken more than 950 days after transplant. The receptors here all came from a human patient who received an intestinal transplant, so some T cells may come from the graft donor.

The chain combines TRBV2 with TRBJ2-4; TRBD2 matches at 7 bases. The CDR3 runs to 15 residues. J gave up 3 bases and V 4 bases, and 6 bases lay outside the gene matches. Germline V lookup: CDR1 SNHLY, CDR2 FYNNEI. The DNA for the CDR3 is TGTGCCAGCAGTGGTGACGCGGGAGTCAAAAACATTCAGTACTTC. Protein product: CASSGDAGVKNIQYF. Drawing the rest from reference TRBV2 and TRBJ2-4, the complete variable domain is EPEVTQTPSHQVTQMGQEVILRCVPISNHLYFYWYRQILGQKVEFLVSFYNNEISEKSEIFDDQFSVERPDGSNFTLKIRSTKLEDSAMYFCASSGDAGVKNIQYFGAGTRLSVL.

This chain connects TRBV7-6 to TRBJ1-3; the D gene is possibly TRBD1 (6 bases). The CDR3 extends over 16 amino acids. The V end lost 1 base, the J end lost 0 bases, and 10 bases lay between the germline ends. CDR1 and CDR2 from the germline V gene are SGHVS and FNYEAQ. Here the CDR3 DNA reads TGTGCCAGCAGCTTAGGACAGGCGGTCTCTGGAAACACCATATATTTT. Its protein is CASSLGQAVSGNTIYF. The variable domain in full, completed from reference TRBV7-6 and TRBJ1-3, reads GAGVSQSPRYKVTKRGQDVALRCDPISGHVSLYWYRQALGQGPEFLTYFNYEAQQDKSGLPNDRFSAERPEGSISTLTIQRTEQRDSAMYRCASSLGQAVSGNTIYFGEGSWLTVV.

The V gene is TRBV6-1, the J gene TRBJ1-2; D ambiguous. V lost 4 bases to trimming and J lost 7 bases, with 13 bases between them. The CDR3 has 13 residues. Germline CDR1 is MNHNS and CDR2 is SASEGT. CDR3 DNA: TGTGCCAGCAGTGGAGGGATCGGGGTTGGCTACACCTTC. As protein: CASSGGIGVGYTF.

The genes are TRBV7-3 and TRBJ2-7, with TRBD1 matching 11 bases. This CDR3 region has 14 residues. J gave up 7 bases and V 3 bases, and 5 bases lay outside the gene matches. Germline V gene lookup returns CDR1 SGHTA and CDR2 FQGTGA. The CDR3: CASSFGTGGAEQYF. CDR3 coding DNA: TGTGCCAGCAGCTTTGGGACAGGGGGGGCAGAGCAGTACTTC.

The J gene is TRBJ2-7, the V gene TRBV28; TRBD1 matches 9 bases. The V segment lost 6 bases and the J segment 7 bases; nucleotides outside the gene matches: 28. The CDR3 runs 20 residues. The germline V gene encodes CDR1 MDHEN and CDR2 SYDVKM. The DNA of the CDR3 is TGTGCCAGCAGCCGAGACCCCCCACCCCCCTTCGGGACAGGGCGAATAGAGCAGTACTTC. Protein sequence: CASSRDPPPPFGTGRIEQYF.

This clone appeared once. The rearrangement uses TRBV6-1 and TRBJ2-7; 7 bases are a match to TRBD2. From germline, CDR1 is MNHNS and CDR2 SASEGT. The V gene end was trimmed by 6 bases and the J gene end by 2 bases; junction bases not matched to a gene: 10. The CDR3 totals 15 residues. The DNA for the CDR3 is TGTGCCAGCAGATATATGGGGGGGGGAACCTACGAGCAGTACTTC. Its protein product is CASRYMGGGTYEQYF.

The genes are TRBV2 and TRBJ2-3, with D possibly being TRBD1 or TRBD2 (7 bases each). V lost 6 bases and J lost 1, with 20 bases in between. Germline-derived CDR1 and CDR2 are SNHLY and FYNNEI. CDR3 length: 17 residues. CDR3 protein: CASSRLSGGRGTDTQYF. The CDR3 DNA is TGTGCCAGCAGCCGACTTTCAGGGGGGAGGGGCACAGATACGCAGTATTTT.

The rearrangement uses TRBV2 and TRBJ2-5, with 15 bases fitting TRBD2. The CDR3 is 18 residues long. The junction had 7 bases not matched to a gene; V was cut back by 0 bases and J by 5 bases. Germline V gives CDR1 SNHLY, CDR2 FYNNEI. The DNA of the CDR3 is TGTGCCAGCAGTGAAGCCGGACTAGCGGGGGGGCATTGGGAGACCCAGTACTTC. This gives the protein CASSEAGLAGGHWETQYF. Variable domain in full (rest from reference TRBV2 and TRBJ2-5): EPEVTQTPSHQVTQMGQEVILRCVPISNHLYFYWYRQILGQKVEFLVSFYNNEISEKSEIFDDQFSVERPDGSNFTLKIRSTKLEDSAMYFCASSEAGLAGGHWETQYFGPGTRLLVL.

V gene TRBV18 combines with J gene TRBJ2-1; no clear D gene. The CDR3 is 13 residues long. Per the germline V gene, CDR1 is KGHSH and CDR2 is LQKENI. The V end lost 0 bases, the J end lost 8 bases, and 8 bases lay between the germline ends. The DNA for the CDR3 is TGTGCCAGCTCACCACCAGCCTTTTATGAGCAGTTCTTC. Translation: CASSPPAFYEQFF. The complete variable domain, with remaining parts taken from reference TRBV18 and TRBJ2-1, reads NAGVMQNPRHLVRRRGQEARLRCSPMKGHSHVYWYRQLPEEGLKFMVYLQKENIIDESGMPKERFSAEFPKEGPSILRIQQVVRGDSAAYFCASSPPAFYEQFFGPGTRLTVL.

By share of the sample, this clone is medium-sized. The J gene is TRBJ2-2, the V gene TRBV4-2, with D uncertain. CDR3 size: 14 residues. Looked up from germline, CDR1 is LGHNA and CDR2 is YNFKEQ. Deletions cut 4 bases from V and 2 bases from J, with 8 bases between. CDR3 DNA sequence: TGTGCCAGCAGCCCCAACTCCAACACCGGGGAGCTGTTTTTT. Translating it yields CASSPNSNTGELFF.

The gene calls are TRBV2 and TRBJ2-7; maybe TRBD1 (6 bases). The CDR3 contains 11 residues. The V gene's germline CDR1 is SNHLY and CDR2 FYNNEI. V lost 8 bases and J lost 4, with 9 bases in between. In nucleotides, the CDR3 is TGTGCCAGCGGGGACATGTACGAGCAGTACTTC. Translating it yields CASGDMYEQYF.

The V gene is TRBV6-1, the J gene TRBJ2-7; TRBD1 matches 9 bases. The germline V gene encodes CDR1 MNHNS and CDR2 SASEGT. J was trimmed by 5 bases and V by 4 bases; bases with no gene match: 12. The CDR3 is 16 amino acids. CDR3 protein: CASSALGTGRIDEQYF. The CDR3 DNA follows: TGTGCCAGCAGTGCATTGGGGACAGGGAGGATCGACGAGCAGTACTTC.

This sequence joins TRBV7-3 and TRBJ2-1, with 10 nucleotides matching TRBD2. The CDR3 has 19 residues. The trim removed 4 bases at V and 3 bases at J, leaving 15 bases unmatched. CDR1 and CDR2 (germline): SGHTA, FQGTGA. CDR3 in amino acids: CASSSSGGAPPSFYNEQFF. In DNA form, the CDR3 reads TGTGCCAGCAGCTCGAGCGGGGGGGCGCCCCCATCCTTCTACAATGAGCAGTTCTTC.

The chain uses TRBV6-5 and TRBJ2-3, with TRBD2 matching over 8 bases. In germline, CDR1 is MNHEY, CDR2 SVGAGI. The CDR3 runs 14 residues. The junction had 6 bases not matched to a gene; V was cut back by 9 bases and J by 1 base. This CDR3 is CASASGLGTDTQYF. The CDR3 region has the DNA TGTGCCAGTGCTAGCGGGCTCGGCACAGATACGCAGTATTTT.

This chain connects TRBV19 to TRBJ1-4; no definite D call. With 7 bases removed from V and 8 bases from J, the gap between germline ends came to 17 bases. Germline V gene data show CDR1 as LNHDA and CDR2 as SQIVND (reference sequence). The CDR3 sequence is 14 residues long. This chain's CDR3 is CASTYGLAGEKLFF. The CDR3 DNA follows: TGTGCCAGTACTTATGGCCTTGCGGGGGAAAAACTGTTTTTT. The variable domain in full, completed from reference TRBV19 and TRBJ1-4, reads DGGITQSPKYLFRKEGQNVTLSCEQNLNHDAMYWYRQDPGQGLRLIYYSQIVNDFQKGDIAEGYSVSREKKESFPLTVTSAQKNPTAFYLCASTYGLAGEKLFFGSGTQLSVL.

The rearrangement joins TRBV7-9 to TRBJ1-6, with D perhaps matching TRBD1 (5 bases). Germline CDR1 is SEHNR and CDR2 is FQNEAQ (reference sequence). Trimming took 0 bases from V and 9 from J, leaving 9 bases between them. The CDR3 has 14 amino acids. The CDR3 reads CASSLAGDGSPLHF. CDR3 bases: TGTGCCAGCAGCTTAGCAGGGGACGGTTCACCCCTCCACTTT.

This sequence joins TRBV19 and TRBJ2-4; TRBD1 or TRBD2 may be the D gene (6 bases each). Germline values: CDR1 LNHDA, CDR2 SQIVND (reference sequence). With 4 bases removed from V and 7 bases from J, the gap between germline ends came to 17 bases. The CDR3 is 15 amino acids. This CDR3 reads CASSTTSGGSNIQYF. CDR3 coding DNA: TGTGCCAGTAGTACAACTTCCGGGGGCAGCAACATTCAGTACTTC.

This clone was counted a single time. The chain combines TRBV27 with TRBJ2-3; 10 nucleotides agree with TRBD2. CDR3 length equals 18 residues. J gave up 4 bases and V 6 bases, and 16 bases lay outside the gene matches. Germline V gives CDR1 MNHEY, CDR2 SMNVEV (reference sequence). DNA for the CDR3: TGTGCCAGCAGCCCCCGGGGGAAAGCGGGAGGGGGGGCAGATACGCAGTATTTT. It codes for CASSPRGKAGGGADTQYF.

The chain employs TRBV5-6 and TRBJ2-1; tentatively, D is TRBD1 (6 bases). The CDR3 runs 13 residues. The germline V and J ends were trimmed by 3 bases and 9 bases, with 13 bases remaining between them. CDR1 and CDR2 (germline): SGHDT, YYEEEE. In nucleotides, the CDR3 is TGTGCCAGCAGCTCTACAGGGCGGGCTGAGCAGTTCTTC. Protein product: CASSSTGRAEQFF.

The chain employs TRBV7-9 and TRBJ1-2, with 9 nucleotides matching TRBD1. The CDR3 is 15 amino acids. With 4 bases clipped from V and 8 bases from J, the junction kept 11 bases outside the gene matches. Per germline, CDR1 SEHNR and CDR2 FQNEAQ (reference sequence). This chain's CDR3 is CASSYGDRDREGYTF. CDR3 bases: TGTGCCAGCAGCTACGGCGACCGGGACAGGGAGGGCTACACCTTC.

The gene calls are TRBV18 and TRBJ2-7; D gene ambiguous. V was cut by 4 bases and J by 2 bases, with 12 bases left in between. The CDR3 consists of 14 residues. Germline values: CDR1 KGHSH, CDR2 LQKENI. The CDR3 DNA follows: TGTGCCAGCTCACTCAAAGACGGACCCTACGAGCAGTACTTC. Translated, it gives CASSLKDGPYEQYF.

This chain joins TRBV27 and TRBJ2-5, with D possibly TRBD1 on 5 matching bases. This CDR3 comprises 15 residues. The germline CDR1 and CDR2 sequences are MNHEY and SMNVEV (reference sequence). The ends were cut back, 6 bases at V and 4 bases at J, with 18 bases in the middle. For the CDR3, the DNA is TGTGCCAGCAGAACGGACATAAGGGAAGCAGAGACCCAGTACTTC. The encoded protein is CASRTDIREAETQYF.

The chain has TRBV5-4 and TRBJ2-3; 8 bases fit TRBD1. CDR1 and CDR2 (germline): SGHNT, YYREEE (reference sequence). The CDR3 loop spans 20 amino acids. The V and J ends lost 4 bases and 0 bases, in that order; junction bases with no gene match: 19. CDR3 DNA: TGTGCCAGCAGCCACGCGACCGGGACAGGTTTATTTTCTAGCACAGATACGCAGTATTTT. This sequence encodes CASSHATGTGLFSSTDTQYF.

V gene TRBV11-2 combines with J gene TRBJ2-7, with 7 bases aligning to TRBD2. The germline V gene encodes CDR1 SGHAT and CDR2 FQNNGV. This CDR3 is 17 amino acids long. Unmatched junction bases numbered 9, after V lost 0 bases and J lost 1 base. The CDR3 coding sequence is TGTGCCAGCAGCTTAGATAAGCGGGAAGTCGGGTCCTACGAGCAGTACTTC. Its translation: CASSLDKREVGSYEQYF. Looking up the rest from reference TRBV11-2 and TRBJ2-7 gives the full variable domain: EAGVAQSPRYKIIEKRQSVAFWCNPISGHATLYWYQQILGQGPKLLIQFQNNGVVDDSQLPKDRFSAERLKGVDSTLKIQPAKLEDSAVYLCASSLDKREVGSYEQYFGPGTRLTVT.

The CDR3 DNA sequence: TGCAGTGCTGGGCAGGGGATCGAGCAGTACTTC. It is translated as CSAGQGIEQYF. The J gene is TRBJ2-7, the V gene TRBV20-1, with a possible D match to TRBD1 (6 bases). The CDR3 extends over 11 amino acids. V was shortened by 5 bases and J by 6 bases, with 11 bases between the two germline ends. CDR1 and CDR2 (germline): DFQATT, SNEGSKA (reference sequence).

The chain recombines TRBV2 with TRBJ1-5; 7 bases map to TRBD1. There are 16 residues in the CDR3. Looked up from germline, CDR1 is SNHLY and CDR2 is FYNNEI. The junction had 6 bases not matched to a gene; V was cut back by 4 bases and J by 0 bases. In DNA form, the CDR3 reads TGTGCCAGCAGTGCCCGACAGGGCCATAGCAATCAGCCCCAGCATTTT. Residues: CASSARQGHSNQPQHF. Full variable domain (remainder filled in from reference TRBV2 and TRBJ1-5): EPEVTQTPSHQVTQMGQEVILRCVPISNHLYFYWYRQILGQKVEFLVSFYNNEISEKSEIFDDQFSVERPDGSNFTLKIRSTKLEDSAMYFCASSARQGHSNQPQHFGDGTRLSIL.

In this sample, this clone turned up once. CDR3 coding DNA: TGCAGCGTTGCGGGGTCGTGGGAGCAGTACTTC. It translates to CSVAGSWEQYF. This chain joins TRBV29-1 and TRBJ2-7; possibly TRBD2 for D (5 bases). Per the germline V gene, CDR1 is SQVTM and CDR2 is ANQGSEA. The V end lost 4 bases, the J end lost 7 bases, and 11 bases lay between the germline ends. The CDR3 covers 11 residues.

The chain combines TRBV9 with TRBJ2-3; tentative D call: TRBD2 (5 bases). The CDR3 spans 17 residues. Trimming pared 0 bases from V and 5 bases from J, leaving 19 bases between. Germline values: CDR1 SGDLS, CDR2 YYNGEE. The CDR3 spells CASSVDSGLAPGDTQYF. CDR3 DNA sequence: TGTGCCAGCAGCGTAGATTCCGGATTAGCGCCGGGAGATACGCAGTATTTT.

This chain links TRBV7-8 with TRBJ2-5; 12 bases match TRBD1. The J call is uncertain, as TRBJ2-7 better fits the DNA end. The CDR3 loop spans 16 amino acids. The germline CDR1 and CDR2 sequences are SGHVS and FQNEAQ. CDR3 loop: CASSLTPGQGAPEQYF. Written as DNA, the CDR3 is TGTGCCAGCAGCCTAACACCGGGACAGGGGGCGCCCGAGCAGTACTTC.

This rearrangement joins TRBV19 to TRBJ2-1; 7 bases are shared with TRBD2. Germline lookup yields CDR1 LNHDA and CDR2 SQIVND (reference sequence). CDR3 length: 15 residues. With V trimmed by 3 bases and J by 3 bases, 5 bases remained unmatched. CDR3 sequence reads: CASSIGGDGYNEQFF. CDR3 nucleotide sequence: TGTGCCAGTAGTATTGGGGGGGACGGCTACAATGAGCAGTTCTTC.

V and J are TRBV2 and TRBJ2-3; 12 nucleotides match TRBD2. The CDR3 sequence is 19 residues long. In germline, CDR1 is SNHLY, CDR2 FYNNEI. V shed 6 bases and J 1 base; nucleotides not matched to a gene: 14. CDR3 in amino acids: CASRIERGTSGGRTDTQYF. The CDR3 DNA follows: TGTGCCAGCAGAATCGAGAGGGGCACTAGCGGGGGGCGCACAGATACGCAGTATTTT.

The V and J genes are TRBV6-1 and TRBJ1-5; weak D call: TRBD1 (5 bases). Trimming took 1 base from V and 7 from J, leaving 14 bases between them. Per the germline V gene, CDR1 is MNHNS and CDR2 is SASEGT. The CDR3 loop spans 15 amino acids. Here the CDR3 reads CASSEVWGVGQPQHF. DNA for the CDR3: TGTGCCAGCAGTGAAGTTTGGGGGGTGGGACAGCCCCAGCATTTT.